What follows are 26 T cell receptor beta chains derived from one specimen sequenced in a study of T-cell reconstitution after alpha-beta-depleted transplantation in children. Unique molecular identifiers featured in how the TCRbeta library was prepared. Each CDR3 protein gets one entry after TCRdb re-called the PCR reads with MiXCR. The sample consists of about half a million distinct CDR3 sequences, under 15% of them appearing once. Sequenced here: PBMCs from the stem cell graft donor, sampled from the stem cell graft. These TCRs come from a human donor who donated a stem cell graft to a child with combined immunodeficiency.

The chain uses TRBV11-1 and TRBJ2-7; 7 nucleotides align to TRBD1. CDR1 SGHAT and CDR2 FQDESV come from the germline V gene (reference sequence). The V and J ends lost 5 bases and 6 bases, in that order; junction bases with no gene match: 4. The CDR3 sequence is 12 residues long. CDR3 nucleotides: TGTGCCAGCAGCATCGACAGGGTCGAGCAGTACTTC. Protein: CASSIDRVEQYF.

This clonotype was counted ten times or more. The rearrangement joins TRBV28 to TRBJ2-7, with 15 positions matching TRBD2. CDR3 length: 20 residues. J gave up 1 base and V 4 bases, and 14 bases lay outside the gene matches. Germline V lookup: CDR1 MDHEN, CDR2 SYDVKM. The CDR3 nucleotides read TGTGCCAGCAGTTCAATATACGGGACTAGCGGGGGGACCGTATCCTACGAGCAGTACTTC. This codes for CASSSIYGTSGGTVSYEQYF.

This clonotype turned up a few times. The V and J genes are TRBV25-1 and TRBJ2-3; TRBD2 matches at 10 bases. This CDR3 is 21 amino acids long. The germline CDR1 and CDR2 sequences are MGHDK and SYGVNS. The trim removed 3 bases at V and 0 bases at J, leaving 18 bases unmatched. This chain's CDR3 is CASSDPTQRGGSTSSTDTQYF. In DNA, the CDR3 is TGTGCCAGCAGTGACCCCACCCAGCGGGGGGGCAGCACGTCTAGCACAGATACGCAGTATTTT.

This clonotype was detected ten times or more. This chain joins TRBV28 and TRBJ2-7; tentatively, D is TRBD1 or TRBD2 (5 bases each). Trimming left V 2 bases short and J 0 bases short, with 11 bases between. Germline CDR1 is MDHEN and CDR2 is SYDVKM. The CDR3 spans 15 residues. The CDR3 here is CASSLGTPGSYEQYF. The DNA of the CDR3 is TGTGCCAGCAGTTTAGGGACGCCGGGCTCCTACGAGCAGTACTTC.

This clonotype has a count of ten or more. V gene TRBV2 combines with J gene TRBJ2-3, with 7 bases that match TRBD2. From germline, CDR1 is SNHLY and CDR2 FYNNEI. CDR3 length: 15 amino acids. The trim removed 8 bases at V and 4 bases at J, leaving 12 bases unmatched. The CDR3: CASLELAPRSDTQYF. CDR3 coding DNA: TGTGCCAGCCTGGAACTAGCGCCACGGTCAGATACGCAGTATTTT.

The chain links TRBV30 to TRBJ1-1; a weak D match, TRBD1 (5 bases). The germline V gene encodes CDR1 GTSNPN and CDR2 SVGIG (reference sequence). V was trimmed by 2 bases and J by 6 bases, leaving 16 bases between them. This CDR3 region has 14 residues. The CDR3 spells CAWSIPRAGAEAFF. In nucleotides, the CDR3 is TGTGCCTGGAGTATTCCCAGGGCCGGGGCTGAAGCTTTCTTT.

This clonotype turned up a few times. The chain joins TRBV4-2 to TRBJ2-1, with D possibly called TRBD1 or TRBD2 (6 bases each). V was trimmed by 2 bases and J by 0 bases, leaving 14 bases between them. In germline, CDR1 is LGHNA, CDR2 YNFKEQ. This CDR3 region has 17 residues. The CDR3 reads CASSQSEQGLSYNEQFF. CDR3 nucleotides: TGTGCCAGCAGCCAATCCGAACAGGGACTCTCCTACAATGAGCAGTTCTTC.

This clonotype was seen ten or more times. The V call is TRBV9, the J call TRBJ2-3, with no clear D. The CDR3 covers 13 residues. V dropped 0 bases and J dropped 3 bases, with 5 bases sitting between them. Germline V lookup: CDR1 SGDLS, CDR2 YYNGEE. As DNA, the CDR3 is TGTGCCAGCAGCGTAGTGGAGACAGATACGCAGTATTTT. It is translated as CASSVVETDTQYF.

This clonotype was seen a handful of times. The rearrangement joins TRBV20-1 to TRBJ2-3; perhaps D is TRBD1 or TRBD2 (5 bases each). Germline V gene sequence: CDR1 DFQATT, CDR2 SNEGSKA (reference sequence). V lost 4 bases and J 1 base, leaving 15 bases between the germline ends. The CDR3 covers 15 residues. The CDR3 region is CSAIGTKTGTDTQYF. Here the CDR3 DNA reads TGCAGTGCTATTGGGACCAAAACGGGCACAGATACGCAGTATTTT.

The V call is TRBV10-3, the J call TRBJ2-3; possibly TRBD1 or TRBD2 for D (5 bases each). Germline V lookup: CDR1 ENHRY, CDR2 SYGVKD. V lost 4 bases and J 6 bases, leaving 17 bases between the germline ends. The CDR3 extends over 15 amino acids. CDR3 sequence reads: CAISASGTHSDTQYF. Here the CDR3 DNA reads TGTGCCATCAGTGCCTCCGGGACCCACTCCGATACGCAGTATTTT.

There are a few counts of this clonotype. The gene calls are TRBV28 and TRBJ1-2; D gene uncertain. The CDR3 is 12 amino acids. Germline values: CDR1 MDHEN, CDR2 SYDVKM. Deletions cut 8 bases from V and 0 bases from J, with 7 bases between. CDR3 nucleotide sequence: TGTGCCAGCCAACAGTCTAACTATGGCTACACCTTC. Translation: CASQQSNYGYTF.

In its sample, this clonotype was seen many times. V gene TRBV12-3 or TRBV12-4 combines with J gene TRBJ2-5; D tentatively fits TRBD1 or TRBD2 (5 bases each). V gave up 2 bases and J gave up 1 base, with 20 bases separating them. This CDR3 has 18 amino acids. The CDR3 bases are TGTGCCAGCAGTTTATATCTAGACGGGGCCAGTTCCCAAGAGACCCAGTACTTC. Translation gives CASSLYLDGASSQETQYF.

The chain joins TRBV24-1 to TRBJ2-3; the match to TRBD1 covers 7 bases. This CDR3 region has 17 residues. Germline V lookup: CDR1 KGHDR, CDR2 SFDVKD. Germline trimming cut 2 bases from V and 0 bases from J; bases unmatched to any gene: 7. The CDR3: CATSDSWTGESTDTQYF. The CDR3 nucleotides are TGTGCCACCAGTGATTCTTGGACAGGAGAAAGCACAGATACGCAGTATTTT.

This chain connects TRBV4-2 to TRBJ1-4, with a weak D call TRBD1 (5 bases). The CDR3 is made up of 17 amino acids. Germline CDR1 is LGHNA and CDR2 is YNFKEQ. V was trimmed by 1 base and J by 3 bases, leaving 15 bases between them. The CDR3 loop is CASSQVTIRGANEKLFF. The DNA for the CDR3 is TGTGCCAGCAGCCAAGTAACGATTCGGGGGGCTAATGAAAAACTGTTTTTT.

The table lists this clonotype with many counts. This chain uses TRBV12-3 or TRBV12-4 with TRBJ2-1, with TRBD2 matching 11 bases. V gave up 6 bases and J gave up 9 bases; unmatched junction bases: 10. The CDR3 is 15 residues long. In DNA, the CDR3 is TGTGCCAGCAGCTTGGGGCTAGCGGGAGGCAGTGAGCAGTTCTTC. The encoded protein is CASSLGLAGGSEQFF.

The chain has TRBV18 and TRBJ2-2, with D perhaps TRBD1 or TRBD2 (5 bases each). CDR1 is KGHSH and CDR2 is LQKENI in the germline V gene. V lost 8 bases to trimming and J lost 2 bases, with 9 bases between them. The CDR3 is made up of 13 amino acids. The CDR3 reads CASARDNTGELFF. CDR3 DNA sequence: TGTGCCAGCGCACGGGACAACACCGGGGAGCTGTTTTTT.

This clonotype was recorded at least ten times. J is TRBJ2-2 and V is TRBV9, with no clear D. The CDR3 extends over 13 amino acids. Germline V gene data show CDR1 as SGDLS and CDR2 as YYNGEE. Trimming left V 3 bases short and J 4 bases short, with 7 bases between. For the CDR3, the DNA is TGTGCCAGCAGCGCGAGACCCACCGGGGAGCTGTTTTTT. Translating it yields CASSARPTGELFF.

This clonotype was detected once. The chain combines TRBV4-1 with TRBJ2-7; D not resolved. V lost 1 base to trimming and J lost 7 bases, with 14 bases between them. Germline V gene data show CDR1 as MGHRA and CDR2 as YSYEKL. The CDR3 runs to 14 residues. CDR3 DNA sequence: TGCGCCAGCAGCCAAGTCAGTGGACCTTTTGAGCAGTACTTC. Protein sequence: CASSQVSGPFEQYF.

J is TRBJ1-1 and V is TRBV7-2, with D unclear. Looked up from germline, CDR1 is SGHTA and CDR2 is FQGNSA. CDR3 length: 13 residues. The ends were cut back, 1 base at V and 9 bases at J, with 12 bases in the middle. The CDR3 spells CASSLGGRIQAFF. In nucleotides, the CDR3 is TGTGCCAGCAGCTTAGGAGGGAGGATACAAGCTTTCTTT.

The J gene is TRBJ2-1, the V gene TRBV21-1. TRBV21-1 is shown as a pseudogene. This CDR3 contains 17 residues. CDR3 amino acids: CASSKCSQACSYNEQFF. CDR3 coding DNA: TGTGCCAGCAGCAAATGTAGCCAGGCCTGCTCCTACAATGAGCAGTTCTTC.

At least ten counts were recorded for this clonotype. The rearrangement links TRBV6-2 or TRBV6-3 to TRBJ1-5; the match to TRBD1 covers 7 bases. V lost 4 bases and J lost 2; bases outside the gene matches: 2. This CDR3 region has 14 residues. Germline CDR1 reads MNHEY; CDR2 reads SVGEGT. The CDR3 nucleotides read TGTGCCAGCAGTTGGGACAGCGGCAATCAGCCCCAGCATTTT. It yields the protein CASSWDSGNQPQHF.

The CDR3 spells CASSGTGVAEYEQFF. As DNA, the CDR3 is TGTGCCAGCAGCGGGACAGGGGTCGCGGAATATGAGCAGTTCTTC. The chain carries TRBV5-6 and TRBJ2-1; 10 bases line up with TRBD1. Germline CDR1 and CDR2: SGHDT and YYEEEE. This CDR3 has 15 amino acids. V trimming: 4 bases; J trimming: 8 bases; junction bases outside the gene matches: 9.

This clonotype was counted a few times. The V and J genes are TRBV7-9 and TRBJ2-1; possible D gene TRBD1, 6 bases. Germline CDR1 is SEHNR and CDR2 is FQNEAQ (reference sequence). This CDR3 has 16 amino acids. Trimming cost V 5 bases and J 0 bases, with 14 bases left between them. The CDR3 region has the DNA TGTGCCAGCAGCCGACACAGGGTGGGCTCCTACAATGAGCAGTTCTTC. It yields the protein CASSRHRVGSYNEQFF. Full variable domain (remainder filled in from reference TRBV7-9 and TRBJ2-1): DTGVSQNPRHKITKRGQNVTFRCDPISEHNRLYWYRQTLGQGPEFLTYFQNEAQLEKSRLLSDRFSAERPKGSFSTLEIQRTEQGDSAMYLCASSRHRVGSYNEQFFGPGTRLTVL.

Points on this clonotype: One end of the junction varies from germline; a read error may be responsible. This sequence joins TRBV5-8 and TRBJ1-1; TRBD1 might be the D (6 bases). Germline CDR1 is SGHTS and CDR2 is YDEGEE. The CDR3 contains 11 residues. The CDR3 coding sequence is TGTGCCAGCAGCTTGATGGGGACATATAGCTTT. It codes for CASSLMGTYSF.

The CDR3 nucleotides are TGTGCCGGGGGACTAGCGGGGAGCTCCTACAATGAGCAGTTCTTC. Translating it yields CAGGLAGSSYNEQFF. The V gene is TRBV30, the J gene TRBJ2-1; 13 nucleotides align to TRBD2. The CDR3 length is 15 residues. The germline gives CDR1 GTSNPN, CDR2 SVGIG (reference sequence). V shed 8 bases and J 0 bases; nucleotides not matched to a gene: 4.

This clonotype was seen many times. V is TRBV12-3 or TRBV12-4 and J is TRBJ2-3; 9 bases agree with TRBD1. Trimming took 6 bases from V and 2 from J; bases not matched to a gene: 9. This CDR3 region has 16 residues. CDR3 coding DNA: TGTGCCAGCAGCCCGACAGGGGGTTTTGTCACAGATACGCAGTATTTT. As protein: CASSPTGGFVTDTQYF.